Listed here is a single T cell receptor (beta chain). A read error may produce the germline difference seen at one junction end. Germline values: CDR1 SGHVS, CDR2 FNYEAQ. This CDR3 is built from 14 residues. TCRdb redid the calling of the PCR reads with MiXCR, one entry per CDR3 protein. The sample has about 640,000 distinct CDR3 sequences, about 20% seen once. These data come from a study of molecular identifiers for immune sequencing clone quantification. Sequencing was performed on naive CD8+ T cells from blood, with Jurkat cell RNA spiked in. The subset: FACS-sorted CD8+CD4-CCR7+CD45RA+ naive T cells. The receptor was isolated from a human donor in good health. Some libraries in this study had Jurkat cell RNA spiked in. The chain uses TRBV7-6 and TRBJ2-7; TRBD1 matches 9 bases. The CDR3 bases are TGTGCCAGCAGCCCAGGACAGGGGATCTACGAGCGGTACTTC. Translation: CASSPGQGIYERYF.